This entry lists 10 T cell receptor beta chains sequenced from one sample in a study of T cell repertoires in cytomegalovirus infection. TCRdb re-called the reads through MiXCR, storing one row per CDR3 protein. The repertoire holds 450,000 to 600,000 distinct CDR3 sequences, with about 11% as singletons. The source material was PBMCs. These TCRs come from a human donor in good health (CMV status not recorded). Some clones in this sample may be carry-over from other donors' samples.

This clonotype has a count of ten or more. V gene TRBV7-2 combines with J gene TRBJ1-6; TRBD1 agrees at 9 bases. Germline trimming cut 4 bases from V and 10 bases from J; bases unmatched to any gene: 11. The germline V gene encodes CDR1 SGHTA and CDR2 FQGNSA. This CDR3 contains 16 residues. The CDR3 nucleotides are TGTGCCAGCAGCTCATGGGGACAGGGAAGGGAATCACCCCTCCACTTT. It translates to CASSSWGQGRESPLHF.

The gene calls are TRBV29-1 and TRBJ1-1; no reliable D call. The CDR3 runs 12 residues. Germline V gene data show CDR1 as SQVTM and CDR2 as ANQGSEA. Deletions cut 1 base from V and 5 bases from J, with 8 bases between. For the CDR3, the DNA is TGCAGCGTTGAAGGCCCTGGGACTGAAGCTTTCTTT. The encoded protein is CSVEGPGTEAFF.

This clonotype has at least ten counts. V and J are TRBV7-8 and TRBJ1-5; 9 nucleotides align to TRBD1. J was trimmed by 7 bases and V by 3 bases; bases with no gene match: 4. Germline CDR1 SGHVS, CDR2 FQNEAQ. This CDR3 has 14 amino acids. The DNA for the CDR3 is TGTGCCAGCAGCTTGGACAGGGGTGGGCAGCCCCAGCATTTT. Its translation is CASSLDRGGQPQHF.

This clonotype was seen ten or more times. The V call is TRBV5-1, the J call TRBJ2-7; no definite D call. V lost 0 bases and J lost 3, with 7 bases in between. The CDR3 loop spans 13 amino acids. The germline CDR1 and CDR2 sequences are SGHRS and YFSETQ. For the CDR3, the DNA is TGCGCCAGCAGCTTGGAGGTAGGCTACGAGCAGTACTTC. Its protein product is CASSLEVGYEQYF.

Comments on this clonotype: A much larger clone lies a single base off, so this may be a read error. The V gene is TRBV5-1, the J gene TRBJ1-3; D not certain. Germline V CDR1 and CDR2: SGHRS, YFSETQ. The CDR3 is 15 residues long. V was trimmed by 0 bases and J by 0 bases, leaving 7 bases between them. The CDR3 DNA is TGCGCCAGCAGCTTGGGTAGCCTCTCTGGAAACACCATATATTTT. Its protein product is CASSLGSLSGNTIYF.

The sample holds a few counts of this clonotype. V gene TRBV20-1 combines with J gene TRBJ2-7, with D uncertain. V gave up 4 bases and J gave up 2 bases, with 15 bases separating them. Looked up from germline, CDR1 is DFQATT and CDR2 is SNEGSKA (reference sequence). The CDR3 is 14 amino acids. The CDR3 DNA is TGCAGTGCTACCGCCTTCGGCGGAGCCTACGAGCAGTACTTC. Protein: CSATAFGGAYEQYF.

This chain links TRBV29-1 with TRBJ2-1; 8 bases map to TRBD2. The CDR3 extends over 13 amino acids. In germline, CDR1 is SQVTM, CDR2 ANQGSEA. The J segment lost 7 bases and the V segment lost 8 bases, leaving 10 bases of the junction unmatched. In nucleotides, the CDR3 is TGCAGCTTCGCCCGAACTAGCGGTAATGAGCAGTTCTTC. It specifies CSFARTSGNEQFF.

The rearrangement joins TRBV7-9 to TRBJ2-7; 7 bases map to TRBD2. Trimming at V came to 5 bases and at J to 2 bases, leaving 9 bases not matched to a gene. CDR3 size: 15 residues. Germline V gives CDR1 SEHNR, CDR2 FQNEAQ (reference sequence). The CDR3 DNA follows: TGTGCCAGCAGCCCCTTTGCGGGGGAAACCTACGAGCAGTACTTC. Amino acids: CASSPFAGETYEQYF.

The rearrangement uses TRBV12-5 and TRBJ2-1; D could derive from TRBD1 or TRBD2 (5 bases each). V lost 5 bases and J 5 bases, leaving 16 bases between the germline ends. The CDR3 spans 15 residues. From germline, CDR1 is LGHNT and CDR2 FRNRAP. The CDR3 is CASGPGTRANNEQFF. In nucleotides, the CDR3 is TGTGCTAGTGGTCCTGGGACCCGCGCGAACAATGAGCAGTTCTTC. Full variable domain (outside the CDR3, taken from reference TRBV12-5 and TRBJ2-1): DARVTQTPRHKVTEMGQEVTMRCQPILGHNTVFWYRQTMMQGLELLAYFRNRAPLDDSGMPKDRFSAEMPDATLATLKIQPSEPRDSAVYFCASGPGTRANNEQFFGPGTRLTVL.

This clonotype occurred many times. The J gene is TRBJ1-2, the V gene TRBV4-2; D gene ambiguous. This CDR3 has 15 residues. Looked up from germline, CDR1 is LGHNA and CDR2 is YNFKEQ. V lost 4 bases, J lost 2 bases, and 14 bases lay in between. In DNA form, the CDR3 reads TGTGCCAGCAGCCCCGATTGGGAGGGAAACTATGGCTACACCTTC. It translates to CASSPDWEGNYGYTF.